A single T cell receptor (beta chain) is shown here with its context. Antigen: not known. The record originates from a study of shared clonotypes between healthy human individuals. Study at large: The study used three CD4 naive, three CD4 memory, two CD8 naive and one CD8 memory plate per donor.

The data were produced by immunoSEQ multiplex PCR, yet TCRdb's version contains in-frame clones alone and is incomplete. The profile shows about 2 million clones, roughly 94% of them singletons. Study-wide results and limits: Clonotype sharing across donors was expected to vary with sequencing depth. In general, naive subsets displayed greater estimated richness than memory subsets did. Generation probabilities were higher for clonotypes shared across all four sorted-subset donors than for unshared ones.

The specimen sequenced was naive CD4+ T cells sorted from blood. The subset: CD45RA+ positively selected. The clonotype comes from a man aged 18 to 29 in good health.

The CDR3 coding sequence is TGCGCCAGCAGCTTGGGTGGCAGGGGCCCAGATACGCAGTATTTT. Its translation is CASSLGGRGPDTQYF. J is TRBJ2-3 and V is TRBV5-1; the D gene is possibly TRBD1 (6 bases). The CDR3 has 15 amino acids. Trimming shortened V by 0 bases and J by 4 bases, and 12 bases separated the two germline ends. Per germline, CDR1 SGHRS and CDR2 YFSETQ.